These 20 T cell receptor beta chains were all obtained from the same sample, sequenced in a study of blood T cell repertoires in COVID-19. Repertoires were generated with immunoSEQ multiplex PCR, while TCRdb's copy carries only in-frame clones and drops some. The table has some 290,000 clones, roughly 86% seen once. Sequenced input: peripheral blood. These receptors all stem from a woman younger than 45 with COVID-19, enrolled during active disease.

V usage is TRBV10-3 and J usage is TRBJ1-2, with no clear D. Germline CDR1 and CDR2: ENHRY and SYGVKD. V lost 0 bases to trimming and J lost 11 bases, with 10 bases between them. The CDR3 is 12 residues long. The CDR3 reads CAISESTGGYTF. CDR3 in DNA: TGTGCCATCAGTGAGTCCACCGGAGGGTACACCTTC.

The rearrangement joins TRBV27 to TRBJ1-5, with 7 bases that match TRBD1. V lost 5 bases and J lost 5; bases outside the gene matches: 6. Germline CDR1 reads MNHEY; CDR2 reads SMNVEV (reference sequence). The CDR3 totals 14 residues. This CDR3 is CASSPRQGHQPQHF. The CDR3 DNA is TGTGCCAGCAGTCCCCGACAGGGTCATCAGCCCCAGCATTTT.

This clone came up once. The chain employs TRBV27 and TRBJ2-1; TRBD2 matches at 7 bases. The CDR3 covers 13 residues. The germline V gene has CDR1 MNHEY and CDR2 SMNVEV (reference sequence). J lost 8 bases, V lost 4 bases, and 5 bases had no gene match. The CDR3 sequence is CASSSGLVDEQFF. Here the CDR3 DNA reads TGTGCCAGCAGTTCAGGACTAGTGGATGAGCAGTTCTTC.

The J gene is TRBJ2-7, the V gene TRBV6-2 or TRBV6-3, with D unresolved. Germline V gives CDR1 MNHEY, CDR2 SVGEGT. The CDR3 has 12 residues. Trimming removed 2 bases at V and 2 bases at J, with 4 bases between. As DNA, the CDR3 is TGTGCCAGCAGTTACCCCGCCTACGAGCAGTACTTC. It is translated as CASSYPAYEQYF.

V gene TRBV3-1 (or the pseudogene TRBV3-2) combines with J gene TRBJ1-5; 11 bases align to TRBD1. Germline trimming cut 1 base from V and 5 bases from J; bases unmatched to any gene: 4. There are 16 residues in the CDR3. Germline V gives CDR1 LGHDT, CDR2 YNNKEL (reference sequence). In DNA, the CDR3 is TGTGCCAGCAGCCAAGGGGACAGGGGGTATTATCAGCCCCAGCATTTT. Residues: CASSQGDRGYYQPQHF.

The chain is built from TRBV19 and TRBJ2-7; 7 nucleotides match TRBD1. V shed 3 bases and J 1 base; nucleotides not matched to a gene: 3. This CDR3 has 14 amino acids. In germline, CDR1 is LNHDA, CDR2 SQIVND (reference sequence). CDR3 in DNA: TGTGCCAGTAGTATGGGACAGAGATCCTACGAGCAGTACTTC. Its protein product is CASSMGQRSYEQYF. Filled out from reference TRBV19 and TRBJ2-7, the complete variable domain reads DGGITQSPKYLFRKEGQNVTLSCEQNLNHDAMYWYRQDPGQGLRLIYYSQIVNDFQKGDIAEGYSVSREKKESFPLTVTSAQKNPTAFYLCASSMGQRSYEQYFGPGTRLTVT.

The chain combines TRBV19 with TRBJ1-1; D gene unclear. The CDR3 is 15 residues long. CDR1 LNHDA and CDR2 SQIVND come from the germline V gene (reference sequence). Trimming left V 5 bases short and J 1 base short, with 14 bases between. The CDR3 DNA sequence: TGTGCCAGTAGTCTAGGAGGGTCGGGGAACACTGAAGCTTTCTTT. Translating gives CASSLGGSGNTEAFF.

The chain combines TRBV28 with TRBJ1-1; D uncertain. CDR3 length: 12 residues. Germline V gene sequence: CDR1 MDHEN, CDR2 SYDVKM. With 6 bases removed from V and 1 base from J, the gap between germline ends came to 6 bases. The CDR3 bases are TGTGCCAGCAGATCGGGGAACACTGAAGCTTTCTTT. It translates to CASRSGNTEAFF.

The chain uses TRBV7-8 and TRBJ2-7, with D maybe TRBD2 (5 bases). Germline V gene sequence: CDR1 SGHVS, CDR2 FQNEAQ. CDR3 size: 14 residues. V gave up 4 bases and J gave up 1 base, with 11 bases separating them. CDR3 amino acids: CASSSRVLSYEQYF. CDR3 DNA sequence: TGTGCCAGCAGCTCGCGGGTTCTTTCCTACGAGCAGTACTTC. The variable domain in full, completed from reference TRBV7-8 and TRBJ2-7, reads GAGVSQSPRYKVAKRGQDVALRCDPISGHVSLFWYQQALGQGPEFLTYFQNEAQLDKSGLPSDRFFAERPEGSVSTLKIQRTQQEDSAVYLCASSSRVLSYEQYFGPGTRLTVT.

The chain has TRBV11-2 and TRBJ1-6; D perhaps matches TRBD1 (5 bases). Trimming left V 10 bases short and J 9 bases short, with 19 bases between. Germline V CDR1 and CDR2: SGHAT, FQNNGV. The CDR3 is made up of 14 amino acids. Here the CDR3 DNA reads TGTGCCACCGTCGACAGAGACAGCTTTTCACCCCTCCACTTT. Translating it yields CATVDRDSFSPLHF.

V and J are TRBV19 and TRBJ1-5; D might be TRBD1 (5 bases). The germline V gene has CDR1 LNHDA and CDR2 SQIVND (reference sequence). With 6 bases removed from V and 4 bases from J, the gap between germline ends came to 16 bases. The CDR3 totals 15 residues. CDR3 DNA: TGTGCCAGTAGGGAACAGGCGTTCCTTAATCAGCCCCAGCATTTT. Translation: CASREQAFLNQPQHF.

The sample holds a few counts of this clone. The J gene is TRBJ2-1, the V gene TRBV24-1; 8 positions match TRBD1. Germline-derived CDR1 and CDR2 are KGHDR and SFDVKD. The CDR3 is made up of 15 amino acids. V lost 3 bases, J lost 9 bases, and 9 bases stayed unmatched. Here the CDR3 reads CATSDPRGPSGEQFF. In DNA, the CDR3 is TGTGCCACCAGTGATCCCAGGGGGCCCTCGGGTGAGCAGTTCTTC.

V usage is TRBV5-1 and J usage is TRBJ1-2, with D possibly TRBD1 on 5 matching bases. V was clipped by 0 bases and J by 2 bases, with 11 bases between them. CDR1 is SGHRS and CDR2 is YFSETQ in the germline V gene. The CDR3 consists of 15 residues. The CDR3 is CASSLVFGGNYGYTF. The CDR3 DNA reads as TGCGCCAGCAGCTTGGTTTTTGGGGGGAACTATGGCTACACCTTC.

V and J are TRBV28 and TRBJ1-5, with D uncertain. Germline V gives CDR1 MDHEN, CDR2 SYDVKM. This CDR3 is 14 amino acids long. V lost 5 bases and J 3 bases, leaving 11 bases between the germline ends. CDR3 amino acids: CASSPLALNQPQHF. The CDR3 nucleotides read TGTGCCAGCAGTCCCCTGGCCCTCAATCAGCCCCAGCATTTT.

The V gene is TRBV5-4, the J gene TRBJ2-1, with TRBD2 matching 9 bases. The CDR3 contains 16 residues. V lost 7 bases to trimming and J lost 5 bases; unmatched junction nucleotides: 13. Germline loops: CDR1 SGHNT, CDR2 YYREEE (reference sequence). CDR3 amino acids: CASSTGGSGGHNEQFF. The CDR3 nucleotides are TGTGCCAGCTCCACGGGCGGTAGCGGGGGACACAATGAGCAGTTCTTC.

J is TRBJ2-1 and V is TRBV4-1; D is uncertain. The CDR3 runs 15 residues. V was trimmed by 1 base and J by 5 bases, leaving 12 bases between them. Looked up from germline, CDR1 is MGHRA and CDR2 is YSYEKL. Here the CDR3 reads CASSQGSLRNNEQFF. The CDR3 bases are TGCGCCAGCAGCCAAGGATCCTTGCGTAACAATGAGCAGTTCTTC.

V gene TRBV28 combines with J gene TRBJ1-5; D remains ambiguous. V lost 3 bases to trimming and J lost 1 base, with 7 bases between them. The CDR3 spans 14 residues. Germline CDR1 reads MDHEN; CDR2 reads SYDVKM. CDR3 sequence (DNA): TGTGCCAGCAGTTTGTACAGCAGCAATCAGCCCCAGCATTTT. It codes for CASSLYSSNQPQHF. The full variable domain, with the rest looked up from reference TRBV28 and TRBJ1-5, is DVKVTQSSRYLVKRTGEKVFLECVQDMDHENMFWYRQDPGLGLRLIYFSYDVKMKEKGDIPEGYSVSREKKERFSLILESASTNQTSMYLCASSLYSSNQPQHFGDGTRLSIL.

The V and J genes are TRBV11-2 and TRBJ1-2; no reliable D call. This CDR3 has 13 residues. With 5 bases removed from V and 2 bases from J, the gap between germline ends came to 9 bases. Germline V lookup: CDR1 SGHAT, CDR2 FQNNGV. The CDR3 sequence: CASSRQANYGYTF. Here the CDR3 DNA reads TGTGCCAGCAGCCGACAAGCCAACTATGGCTACACCTTC.

This chain connects TRBV12-3 or TRBV12-4 to TRBJ1-1; no clear D. This CDR3 is built from 13 residues. Trimming took off 9 bases at V and 0 bases at J, with 11 bases between the two ends. In DNA, the CDR3 is TGTGCCAGTTGGTCGGGGTTGAACACTGAAGCTTTCTTT. It is translated as CASWSGLNTEAFF.

In this sample, this clone turned up once. The CDR3 region is CASSLGTAANEKLFF. In DNA, the CDR3 is TGTGCCAGCAGCCTCGGGACAGCCGCCAATGAAAAACTGTTTTTT. The rearrangement uses TRBV7-9 and TRBJ1-4; 7 nucleotides align to TRBD1. Losses at the gene ends were 5 bases for V and 5 bases for J; bases not matched to a gene: 8. The V gene's germline CDR1 is SEHNR and CDR2 FQNEAQ (reference sequence). This CDR3 has 15 residues.